This record concerns one T cell receptor beta chain sequence. Only in-frame clones appear in the TCRdb table, and some are missing; sequencing was by immunoSEQ multiplex PCR. The sample carries approximately 200,000 clones, around 86% recorded once. The data originate from a study of blood T cell repertoires in COVID-19. This CDR3 contains 12 residues. Trimming removed 3 bases from V and 9 bases from J; junction bases left unmatched: 2. Germline V gene lookup returns CDR1 MNHEY and CDR2 SMNVEV (reference sequence). The sequencing input was peripheral blood. The clonotype originates from a human donor in a cohort sampled during active COVID-19. The rearrangement links TRBV27 to TRBJ2-1; 7 nucleotides line up with TRBD2. The CDR3 loop is CASSLGGPEQFF. DNA of the CDR3: TGTGCCAGCAGTTTGGGAGGGCCTGAGCAGTTCTTC.